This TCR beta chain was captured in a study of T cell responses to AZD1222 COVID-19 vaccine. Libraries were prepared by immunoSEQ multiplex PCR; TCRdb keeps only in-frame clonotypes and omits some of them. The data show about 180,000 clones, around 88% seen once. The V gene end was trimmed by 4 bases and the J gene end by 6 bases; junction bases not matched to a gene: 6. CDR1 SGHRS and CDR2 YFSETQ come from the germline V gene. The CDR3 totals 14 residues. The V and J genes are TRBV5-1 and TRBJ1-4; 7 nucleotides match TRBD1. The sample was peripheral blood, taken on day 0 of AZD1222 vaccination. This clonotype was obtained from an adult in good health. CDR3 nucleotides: TGCGCCAGCAGCCTGGACAGGCCAGATGAAAAACTGTTTTTT. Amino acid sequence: CASSLDRPDEKLFF.